This T cell receptor beta chain was sequenced for a study of blood T cell repertoires in COVID-19. Study background: Sites across the United States, Italy and Spain contributed samples from acute and convalescent COVID-19. From T cells, B-cell-depleted T cells, or PBMCs came the material, which was cDNA or gDNA.

In the case of this clone: In the same sample, other DNA sequences code for this CDR3.

Methods used by the authors: Reference gene primer amplification in the assay estimated nucleated cell counts. TCRdb's copy holds only in-frame clones and misses some; the assay was immunoSEQ multiplex PCR. V and J calls and clone size are as listed in that table; D and trimming were resolved from the DNA. The data contain fewer than 200,000 clones, around 82% of them seen just once; the ten biggest clones take up around 2%. Material: peripheral blood. This sequence originates from a woman of 80 years or more with acute or convalescent COVID-19.

The CDR3 loop is CASSLDPGSYEQYF. The CDR3 region has the DNA TGTGCCAGCAGCTTGGATCCAGGTTCCTACGAGCAGTACTTC. The chain is built from TRBV5-4 and TRBJ2-7, with no clear D. The CDR3 sequence is 14 residues long. V lost 0 bases and J 1 base, leaving 8 bases between the germline ends. Germline V gives CDR1 SGHNT, CDR2 YYREEE (reference sequence).